This T cell receptor beta chain was retrieved from a study of T cell responses to AZD1222 COVID-19 vaccine. V lost 4 bases to trimming and J lost 8 bases, with 18 bases between them. CDR3 size: 16 residues. CDR1 and CDR2 (germline): LNHDA, SQIVND (reference sequence). Generated by immunoSEQ multiplex PCR, the TCRdb table keeps only in-frame clones and is missing some. Of about 180,000 clones listed, 94% are singletons. This TCR was recovered from an adult who received the AZD1222 COVID-19 vaccine. The source was peripheral blood, collected 28 days after the second AZD1222 dose. This rearrangement joins TRBV19 to TRBJ1-6, with D possibly matching TRBD1 (6 bases). CDR3 DNA sequence: TGTGCCAGTAGTACCTCGACAGGCTACGGAGATTCACCCCTCCACTTT. Amino acid sequence: CASSTSTGYGDSPLHF.